The 31 T cell receptor beta chains below all came from one sample that was sequenced in a study of spatial heterogeneity in lung cancer. Time point: sample taken at primary tumor resection. TCRdb used MiXCR to reprocess the 5' RACE reads, holding one entry per CDR3 protein. Of some 40,000 distinct CDR3 sequences in the sample, 2.5% to 3.5% were seen once. This specimen consisted of normal lung tissue next to the tumor, obtained at surgery. Source of these receptors: a male donor with early-stage non-small cell lung cancer.

The sample holds many counts of this clonotype. The chain couples TRBV12-3 or TRBV12-4 to TRBJ2-5; TRBD2 aligns across 8 bases. This CDR3 is 14 amino acids long. The J segment lost 2 bases and the V segment lost 7 bases, leaving 6 bases of the junction unmatched. The CDR3, as DNA: TGTGCCAGCACCCCAGCGGGAGAACAAGAGACCCAGTACTTC. Its protein is CASTPAGEQETQYF.

This clonotype was found many times. V gene TRBV27 combines with J gene TRBJ2-3; D gene ambiguous. V was trimmed by 3 bases and J by 0 bases, leaving 7 bases between them. The CDR3 covers 14 residues. Germline CDR1 MNHEY, CDR2 SMNVEV (reference sequence). The CDR3 DNA reads as TGTGCCAGCAGTTTGACTGGGAGCACAGATACGCAGTATTTT. Protein product: CASSLTGSTDTQYF.

This clonotype was counted ten times or more. V usage is TRBV7-2 and J usage is TRBJ1-5; D ambiguous. The length of the CDR3 is 13 residues. The V and J ends lost 4 bases and 5 bases respectively, with 9 bases between them. The germline V gene has CDR1 SGHTA and CDR2 FQGNSA. CDR3 bases: TGTGCCAGCAGCTGGTGGGTAGATCAGCCCCAGCATTTT. This translates into CASSWWVDQPQHF.

This clonotype was picked up many times. J is TRBJ2-1 and V is TRBV5-1; D is possibly TRBD2 (5 bases). Germline CDR1 and CDR2: SGHRS and YFSETQ. The CDR3 length is 14 residues. Trimming took off 4 bases at V and 9 bases at J, with 17 bases between the two ends. The CDR3 region has the DNA TGCGCCAGCAGCCCCTTAACCTGGCGGGCTGAGCAGTTCTTC. This sequence encodes CASSPLTWRAEQFF.

This clonotype was recorded once. The rearrangement uses TRBV5-1 and TRBJ2-1; D is ambiguous. V lost 0 bases, J lost 6 bases, and 7 bases lay in between. The CDR3 length is 13 residues. Germline V gives CDR1 SGHRS, CDR2 YFSETQ. The CDR3 is CASSLEASNEQFF. The CDR3 DNA reads TGCGCCAGCAGCTTGGAAGCTTCCAATGAGCAGTTCTTC.

There are many counts of this clonotype. The V gene is TRBV12-3 or TRBV12-4, the J gene TRBJ1-6; 9 bases fit TRBD1. The CDR3 loop spans 14 amino acids. Trimming cost V 4 bases and J 10 bases; bases outside gene matches: 5. As DNA, the CDR3 is TGTGCCAGCAGTTCAACAGGGGGCTCGTCACCCCTCCACTTT. Protein: CASSSTGGSSPLHF.

This clonotype has a count of ten or more. V is TRBV7-2 and J is TRBJ2-2, with D unclear. Trimming removed 4 bases at V and 5 bases at J, with 14 bases between. Germline V gene data show CDR1 as SGHTA and CDR2 as FQGNSA. The CDR3 covers 15 residues. The CDR3 region is CASSWQRSATGELFF. The DNA of the CDR3 is TGTGCCAGCAGCTGGCAGCGATCCGCTACCGGGGAGCTGTTTTTT.

This clonotype has a count of ten or more. V and J are TRBV27 and TRBJ2-1, with D unclear. The germline V gene has CDR1 MNHEY and CDR2 SMNVEV (reference sequence). The V end lost 4 bases, the J end lost 10 bases, and 11 bases lay between the germline ends. This CDR3 is built from 12 residues. CDR3 sequence reads: CASSSIGSEQFF. In nucleotides, the CDR3 is TGTGCCAGCAGTTCAATCGGAAGCGAGCAGTTCTTC.

The V gene is TRBV30, the J gene TRBJ1-2; no firm D call. Trimming took off 5 bases at V and 2 bases at J, with 9 bases between the two ends. Germline CDR1 and CDR2: GTSNPN and SVGIG (reference sequence). This CDR3 has 12 amino acids. The CDR3 DNA reads as TGTGCCTGGGGTGGCATAAACTATGGCTACACCTTC. As protein: CAWGGINYGYTF. Full variable domain (missing parts from reference TRBV30 and TRBJ1-2): SQTIHQWPATLVQPVGSPLSLECTVEGTSNPNLYWYRQAAGRGLQLLFYSVGIGQISSEVPQNLSASRPQDRQFILSSKKLLLSDSGFYLCAWGGINYGYTFGSGTRLTVV.

This clonotype was counted ten times or more. The chain has TRBV7-2 and TRBJ2-3; a possible D gene is TRBD2 (6 bases). V gave up 5 bases and J gave up 0 bases, with 9 bases separating them. The germline V gene encodes CDR1 SGHTA and CDR2 FQGNSA. This CDR3 contains 14 residues. This chain's CDR3 is CASSPGDSTDTQYF. The CDR3 DNA reads as TGTGCCAGCAGCCCGGGGGACAGCACAGATACGCAGTATTTT.

This clonotype was seen many times. The V and J genes are TRBV6-1 and TRBJ1-5; 7 nucleotides line up with TRBD1. Germline CDR1 MNHNS, CDR2 SASEGT. J was trimmed by 9 bases and V by 3 bases; bases with no gene match: 8. CDR3 length equals 14 residues. Written as DNA, the CDR3 is TGTGCCAGCAGTGAGGGACAGAGGGGTGGGCCCCAGCATTTT. Its protein is CASSEGQRGGPQHF.

The sample holds many counts of this clonotype. The CDR3 nucleotides are TGTGCCATCCGGGACCCATCATTCGATTCACCCCTCCACTTT. It is translated as CAIRDPSFDSPLHF. This chain joins TRBV28 and TRBJ1-6, with D perhaps TRBD1 (5 bases). The CDR3 has 14 amino acids. The V end lost 10 bases, the J end lost 8 bases, and 18 bases lay between the germline ends. The germline CDR1 and CDR2 sequences are MDHEN and SYDVKM.

In this sample, this clonotype turned up many times. V and J are TRBV2 and TRBJ2-7; tentative D call: TRBD1 (7 bases). The CDR3 spans 15 residues. Trimming cost V 6 bases and J 7 bases, with 22 bases left between them. In germline, CDR1 is SNHLY, CDR2 FYNNEI. The CDR3 here is CASRPRGTEVGEQYF. As DNA, the CDR3 is TGTGCCAGCAGGCCCCGGGGGACAGAGGTAGGGGAGCAGTACTTC.

Many counts were recorded for this clonotype. This chain uses TRBV10-3 with TRBJ2-3, with TRBD1 identical over 10 bases. Germline CDR1 and CDR2: ENHRY and SYGVKD. V lost 3 bases to trimming and J lost 2 bases; unmatched junction nucleotides: 5. The CDR3 is made up of 16 amino acids. CDR3 nucleotide sequence: TGTGCCATCAGTGACCGGGACAGGGGACTCACAGATACGCAGTATTTT. Protein: CAISDRDRGLTDTQYF.

This clonotype has a count of ten or more. The chain carries TRBV4-1 and TRBJ2-7; D is unclear. The V gene's germline CDR1 is MGHRA and CDR2 YSYEKL. This CDR3 comprises 13 residues. V was cut by 5 bases and J by 0 bases, with 8 bases left in between. CDR3 residues: CASSTQSSYEQYF. In DNA, the CDR3 is TGCGCCAGCAGCACCCAAAGCTCCTACGAGCAGTACTTC.

This clonotype was seen many times. This rearrangement joins TRBV5-1 to TRBJ1-3; a weak D match, TRBD1 (5 bases). The CDR3 length is 15 residues. The germline CDR1 and CDR2 sequences are SGHRS and YFSETQ. The V and J ends lost 4 bases and 0 bases respectively, with 11 bases between them. This CDR3 is CASSRGTDSGNTIYF. The CDR3, as DNA: TGCGCCAGCAGCCGCGGGACGGACTCTGGAAACACCATATATTTT.

This clonotype was counted at least ten times. This chain links TRBV20-1 with TRBJ2-1; D not resolved. Looked up from germline, CDR1 is DFQATT and CDR2 is SNEGSKA (reference sequence). The CDR3 has 11 residues. The V and J ends lost 4 bases and 7 bases respectively, with 8 bases between them. In DNA, the CDR3 is TGCAGTGCTAAGCACTTAAATGAGCAGTTCTTC. It yields the protein CSAKHLNEQFF.

This clonotype was counted at least ten times. The chain is built from TRBV6-5 and TRBJ2-7; possibly TRBD2 for D (5 bases). Germline-derived CDR1 and CDR2 are MNHEY and SVGAGI. V lost 8 bases and J lost 7, with 9 bases in between. This CDR3 is 10 amino acids long. The CDR3 region has the DNA TGTGCCAGCGGTCCGGGAGAGCAGTACTTC. It yields the protein CASGPGEQYF.

The gene calls are TRBV12-3 or TRBV12-4 and TRBJ2-5; 7 bases are shared with TRBD1. The CDR3 extends over 13 amino acids. The J segment lost 4 bases and the V segment lost 6 bases, leaving 5 bases of the junction unmatched. For the CDR3, the DNA is TGTGCCAGCAGCTCGGACAGGTCAGAGACCCAGTACTTC. Encoded protein: CASSSDRSETQYF.

This clonotype was seen many times. The chain employs TRBV7-2 and TRBJ1-5, with D possibly being TRBD1 (5 bases). This CDR3 region has 15 residues. The V end was cut by 1 base, the J end by 6 bases, with 13 bases between. Germline lookup yields CDR1 SGHTA and CDR2 FQGNSA. The CDR3 coding sequence is TGTGCCAGCAGCTTAGTGTCTGGGGGAGCTCAGCCCCAGCATTTT. This gives the protein CASSLVSGGAQPQHF.

This clonotype was detected ten times or more. The chain links TRBV29-1 to TRBJ1-4, with no clear D. Germline CDR1 SQVTM, CDR2 ANQGSEA. This CDR3 has 12 amino acids. The V and J ends lost 1 base and 5 bases respectively, with 5 bases between them. CDR3 amino acids: CSVEGGNEKLFF. The DNA for the CDR3 is TGCAGCGTTGAAGGGGGAAATGAAAAACTGTTTTTT.

This clonotype was observed many times. The chain couples TRBV30 to TRBJ1-2, with 10 positions matching TRBD1. This CDR3 comprises 14 residues. The trim removed 5 bases at V and 3 bases at J, leaving 6 bases unmatched. Germline values: CDR1 GTSNPN, CDR2 SVGIG (reference sequence). DNA for the CDR3: TGTGCCTGGGAGAGGGGGACAGGGGACTATGGCTACACCTTC. Translated, it gives CAWERGTGDYGYTF.

This clonotype was recorded at least ten times. V and J are TRBV28 and TRBJ2-7; D uncertain. Germline loops: CDR1 MDHEN, CDR2 SYDVKM. This CDR3 spans 13 amino acids. The V end was cut by 7 bases, the J end by 0 bases, with 10 bases between. In nucleotides, the CDR3 is TGTGCCAGCACGCGATACAGCTCCTACGAGCAGTACTTC. Protein product: CASTRYSSYEQYF.

This clonotype was observed at least ten times. The rearrangement links TRBV19 to TRBJ2-7, with 7 bases that match TRBD2. V shed 4 bases, J shed 2 bases, and the junction held 5 bases outside the gene matches. Germline V CDR1 and CDR2: LNHDA, SQIVND (reference sequence). This CDR3 region has 14 residues. The CDR3 loop reads CASSTLAGTYEQYF. The CDR3 DNA reads TGTGCCAGTAGTACCTTAGCGGGCACCTACGAGCAGTACTTC.

At least ten counts were recorded for this clonotype. The gene calls are TRBV6-5 and TRBJ2-2; 7 bases line up with TRBD2. After removal of 5 bases from V and 4 bases from J, the junction contained 10 bases not matched to a gene. CDR3 length: 16 amino acids. Germline V CDR1 and CDR2: MNHEY, SVGAGI. The CDR3 reads CASSRGLVGRTGELFF. The CDR3 coding sequence is TGTGCCAGCAGTCGCGGACTAGTTGGGCGCACCGGGGAGCTGTTTTTT.

This clonotype was counted at least ten times. The chain combines TRBV18 with TRBJ2-6; no firm D call. Deletions cut 2 bases from V and 0 bases from J, with 8 bases between. The germline V gene encodes CDR1 KGHSH and CDR2 LQKENI. The CDR3 has 16 residues. The CDR3, as DNA: TGTGCCAGCTCACCAGGCCCCAGCTCTGGGGCCAACGTCCTGACTTTC. Translating it yields CASSPGPSSGANVLTF.

This clonotype has a count of ten or more. The chain uses TRBV4-1 and TRBJ2-6, with TRBD1 matching over 10 bases. Germline assignment: CDR1 MGHRA and CDR2 YSYEKL. CDR3 length equals 19 residues. V was clipped by 2 bases and J by 3 bases; unmatched bases: 10. The CDR3 nucleotides are TGCGCCAGCAGCCAAAAGCCCGGGACAGGGGACCTTGGGGCCAACGTCCTGACTTTC. It yields the protein CASSQKPGTGDLGANVLTF.

This clonotype was seen ten or more times. The V and J genes are TRBV7-2 and TRBJ2-4; 8 bases align to TRBD1. The CDR3 runs 16 residues. The germline V gene encodes CDR1 SGHTA and CDR2 FQGNSA. V shed 5 bases, J shed 3 bases, and the junction held 9 bases outside the gene matches. CDR3 sequence: CASSPRGRSGKNIQYF. The CDR3 DNA reads TGTGCCAGCAGCCCCAGGGGGCGATCGGGCAAAAACATTCAGTACTTC.

The rearrangement links TRBV7-6 to TRBJ2-3, with D perhaps given as TRBD1 or TRBD2 (5 bases each). The CDR3 is made up of 15 amino acids. The germline gives CDR1 SGHVS, CDR2 FNYEAQ. V lost 5 bases to trimming and J lost 4 bases, with 16 bases between them. This CDR3 reads CASSPGPGRADTQYF. The CDR3 DNA is TGTGCCAGCAGCCCAGGGCCGGGAAGGGCAGATACGCAGTATTTT.

This clonotype was observed at least ten times. The V call is TRBV12-3 or TRBV12-4, the J call TRBJ2-3; either TRBD1 or TRBD2 may supply D (5 bases each). The CDR3 is 15 residues long. V was cut by 5 bases and J by 2 bases, with 14 bases left in between. CDR3 nucleotide sequence: TGTGCCAGCAGTGGGGGTGTCTCCCACACAGATACGCAGTATTTT. Translating it yields CASSGGVSHTDTQYF.

This clonotype was recorded many times. The V and J genes are TRBV11-3 and TRBJ1-1, with D maybe TRBD1 (5 bases). Trimming removed 3 bases from V and 8 bases from J, with 10 bases in between. This CDR3 is built from 12 residues. From germline, CDR1 is SGHNT and CDR2 YENEEA. CDR3 loop: CASSLDKKEAFF. For the CDR3, the DNA is TGTGCCAGCAGCTTGGACAAGAAGGAAGCTTTCTTT.